This T cell receptor beta chain emerged from a study of blood T cell repertoires in COVID-19. As for the study in general: Samples representing acute and convalescent COVID-19 were sourced from the United States, Italy and Spain. PBMCs, B-cell-depleted T cells, or T cells were the source of the cDNA or gDNA that made up the material.

The length of the CDR3 is 10 residues. The V and J ends lost 8 bases and 10 bases respectively, with 11 bases between them. The germline V gene has CDR1 MDHEN and CDR2 SYDVKM. In the authors' workflow: Nucleated cell counts were estimated from reference gene primer amplification. TCRdb's table, derived via immunoSEQ multiplex PCR, lists solely in-frame clones and lacks some. V and J calls and clone size are copied from that table; D and trimming were computed from the DNA. In the table there are about 300,000 clones, 83% of which are singletons. This TCR derives from a woman aged 45-59 years who had recovered from COVID-19. The material sequenced was peripheral blood. The V and J genes are TRBV28 and TRBJ1-1; a possible D gene is TRBD1 (6 bases). DNA of the CDR3: TGTGCCAGCCGGGGCAGGGGAGCTTTCTTT. This gives the protein CASRGRGAFF.